A selection of T cell receptor beta chains follows, all from one sample in a study of cytomegalovirus exposure and HLA in healthy donors. Clones were sequenced by immunoSEQ multiplex PCR, and TCRdb holds only the in-frame ones, with some missing. Of 250,000 or so clones in the sample, more than 75% were seen once. The sequencing input was PBMCs. These receptors came from a man between 18 and 29 years old in good health and CMV-seropositive. The CDR3 runs from the conserved cysteine through the conserved F or W. D genes are given only for firm matches. Size is stated for part of the rows, as once, few or many counts, or as a class when the clone is expanded.

v_call	d_call	clone_size	j_call	cdr3_nt	cdr3_aa
TRBV4-1	TRBD1	-	TRBJ1-1	TGCGCCAGCAGCCAGCATTTGACAGGGGTGAACACTGAAGCTTTCTTT	CASSQHLTGVNTEAFF
TRBV30	TRBD1	-	TRBJ2-3	TGTGCCTGGAGGGCGGGACAGGGGGAGTGGGATACGCAGTATTTT	CAWRAGQGEWDTQYF
TRBV7-9	TRBD2	-	TRBJ2-3	TGTGCCAGCAGCCCTAAGCGGGAGTTCACAGATACGCAGTATTTT	CASSPKREFTDTQYF
TRBV27	-	-	TRBJ2-7	TGTGCCAGCAGTTTGGAGCGCGGCAGCTCCTACGAGCAGTACTTC	CASSLERGSSYEQYF
TRBV6-6	-	once	TRBJ1-5	TGTGCCAGCAGCCCAGGGGTGAATCAGCCCCAGCATTTT	CASSPGVNQPQHF
TRBV25-1	-	-	TRBJ1-1	TGTGCCAGCAGTTTCAACACTGAAGCTTTCTTT	CASSFNTEAFF
TRBV7-2	-	-	TRBJ2-7	TGTGCCAGCAGCTTAGGAGGTTCGGACCCCTACGAGCAGTACTTC	CASSLGGSDPYEQYF
TRBV4-1	TRBD2	-	TRBJ2-2	TGCGCCAGCAGCCAATCCGGGGGGGGAGCCACCGGGGAGCTGTTTTTT	CASSQSGGGATGELFF
TRBV6-1	-	-	TRBJ1-4	TGTGCCAGCACTAGGGTTCAGGGCAAGGGAGAAAAACTGTTTTTT	CASTRVQGKGEKLFF
TRBV7-6	TRBD2	-	TRBJ2-7	TGTGCCAGCAGCTTCACTAGCGGGAGAGCTTACGAGCAGTACTTC	CASSFTSGRAYEQYF
TRBV27	TRBD2	-	TRBJ2-5	TGTGCCAGCAGTTCTTATAGCGGGGGAGGGAGTATTTGGGAGACCCAGTACTTC	CASSSYSGGGSIWETQYF
TRBV28	-	-	TRBJ1-5	TGTGCCAGCAGGAGGTTAGGTAATAGCAATCAGCCCCAGCATTTT	CASRRLGNSNQPQHF
TRBV19	TRBD1	-	TRBJ1-1	TGTGCCAGTAGTATAGGACAGGGGGCGAGGACTGAAGCTTTCTTT	CASSIGQGARTEAFF
TRBV5-1	TRBD1	-	TRBJ1-1	TGCGCCAGCAGCCGGGGGACAGGGGGCACCGCTGAAGCTTTCTTT	CASSRGTGGTAEAFF
TRBV7-9	TRBD2	once	TRBJ2-1	TGTGCCAGCAATCACAACGGACTAGCGGGAGGCTGGTTCTTC	CASNHNGLAGGWFF
TRBV11-2	-	-	TRBJ1-3	TGTGCCAGCAGCTTAGGACGGACTTCTGGAAACACCATATATTTT	CASSLGRTSGNTIYF
TRBV28	-	-	TRBJ1-1	TGTGCCAGCAGTTTGGTAGGGAACACTGAAGCTTTCTTT	CASSLVGNTEAFF
TRBV27	-	few	TRBJ2-2	TGTGCCAGCAGTTTATCGCGGGGAGGAAGCGGGGAGCTGTTTTTT	CASSLSRGGSGELFF
TRBV7-3	-	-	TRBJ2-1	TGTGCCAGCAGCCCCTCGTCAAACAATGAGCAGTTCTTC	CASSPSSNNEQFF
TRBV19	-	-	TRBJ1-1	TGTGCCAGTAGTAGCGCGGGGCGCGCCCTCACTGAAGCTTTCTTT	CASSSAGRALTEAFF
TRBV6-5	-	-	TRBJ2-1	TGTGCCAGCAGTTACGATGGTGAGCAGTTCTTC	CASSYDGEQFF
TRBV5-6	TRBD2	-	TRBJ2-5	TGTGCCAGCAGCCCGGGGACTAGCGCACAAGAGACCCAGTACTTC	CASSPGTSAQETQYF
TRBV29-1	-	-	TRBJ1-1	TGCAGCGTTAAACAGGGTGGACGGGAAGCTTTCTTT	CSVKQGGREAFF
TRBV30	-	-	TRBJ2-2	TGTGCCTGGAGTGGCCAGTTGAACACCGGGGAGCTGTTTTTT	CAWSGQLNTGELFF
TRBV28	TRBD1	once	TRBJ2-7	TGTGCCAGCAGTGCCAATTCGGGACAGGACCACTACGAGCAGTACTTC	CASSANSGQDHYEQYF
TRBV7-2	TRBD1	-	TRBJ2-7	TGTGCCAGCAGCTGGACAGGGACCTCCTACGAGCAGTACTTC	CASSWTGTSYEQYF
TRBV6-1	-	-	TRBJ2-3	TGTGCGAGCGGCAGGGTCGGGTCTAGCACAGATACGCAGTATTTT	CASGRVGSSTDTQYF
TRBV13	TRBD2	once	TRBJ2-1	TGTGCCAGCAGCCAAGGGACTAGCGGGGCTCGCTCCTACAATGAGCAGTTCTTC	CASSQGTSGARSYNEQFF
TRBV29-1	-	-	TRBJ1-1	TGCAGCGTTGAGCGGAACACTGAAGCTTTCTTT	CSVERNTEAFF
TRBV19	TRBD1	-	TRBJ1-2	TGTGCCAGTAGTCCGGGACAGGGGTCCGGCTACACCTTC	CASSPGQGSGYTF
TRBV2	TRBD2	-	TRBJ2-2	TGTGCCACACTAGCGGGAGAACGGACCGGGGAGCTGTTTTTT	CATLAGERTGELFF
TRBV27	-	-	TRBJ2-7	TGTGCCAGCAGTTTATCCCCAGGGGTTTACGAGCAGTACTTC	CASSLSPGVYEQYF
TRBV5-1	-	few	TRBJ2-5	TGCGCCAGCAGCTTTAATCCAAGCGTGAAGACCCAGTACTTC	CASSFNPSVKTQYF
TRBV2	TRBD1	-	TRBJ1-2	TGTGCCAGCAGTGGGGACAGAGAGACACTCCTCTTC	CASSGDRETLLF
TRBV6-5	-	-	TRBJ2-7	TGTGCCAGCAGTTACTCCGATCCAAGGTCCGAGCAGTACTTC	CASSYSDPRSEQYF
TRBV6-5	-	-	TRBJ2-7	TGTGCCAGCAGTGCGGAATCCTACGAGCAGTACTTC	CASSAESYEQYF
TRBV20-1	-	-	TRBJ2-2	TGCAGTGCTAGTTTACCCGGGGAGCTGTTTTTT	CSASLPGELFF
TRBV29-1	-	-	TRBJ2-5	TGCAGCGTTGAAGATCTAGAAAGAAAAGAGACCCAGTACTTC	CSVEDLERKETQYF
TRBV7-9	TRBD2	once	TRBJ2-2	TGTGCCAGCAGACGGACTAGCGGGGACAACACCGGGGAGCTGTTTTTT	CASRRTSGDNTGELFF
TRBV5-5	-	-	TRBJ2-7	TGTGCCAGCAGCTTGAGCAGCTACGAGCAGTACTTC	CASSLSSYEQYF
TRBV29-1	TRBD2	-	TRBJ2-2	TGCAGCGTTCGACTAGCGGGAGTCGTCGGGGAGCTGTTTTTT	CSVRLAGVVGELFF